This T cell receptor beta chain was identified during a study of blood T cell repertoires in COVID-19. This CDR3 spans 16 amino acids. Germline CDR1 is SGHTA and CDR2 is FQGNSA. V lost 2 bases to trimming and J lost 2 bases; unmatched junction nucleotides: 2. Original processing notes: Estimation of nucleated cell counts was performed using reference gene primer amplification. The method was immunoSEQ multiplex PCR; TCRdb's version includes in-frame clones alone and lacks a portion of them. The V and J calls and clone size come from that table; D and trimming were worked out from the DNA. The repertoire holds 260,000 or so clones, around 85% seen once, with 2% to 3% in the top ten.

The chain joins TRBV7-2 to TRBJ2-3; 12 bases line up with TRBD2. This TCR derives from a woman aged 45 to 65 who had recovered from COVID-19. Sequencing was performed on PBMCs or T cells enriched from blood (not recorded which). CDR3 in amino acids: CASSLLAGGSTDTQYF. The CDR3 DNA sequence: TGTGCCAGCAGCTTACTAGCGGGGGGGTCCACAGATACGCAGTATTTT.